This T cell receptor (beta chain) was sequenced in a study of blood T cell repertoires in COVID-19. Looking at the study overall: Collection of acute and convalescent COVID-19 samples took place in the United States, Italy and Spain.

Original processing notes: Estimated nucleated cell counts came from reference gene primer amplification. Assay used: immunoSEQ multiplex PCR; TCRdb lists only in-frame clones, some missing. V and J calls and clone size are those listed in that table; D and trimming were worked out from the DNA. There are some 71,000 clones in the sample; about 80% occur only once, and 10% to 15% lies in the top ten. Germline-derived CDR1 and CDR2 are SGHAT and FQDESV (reference sequence). The CDR3 is made up of 15 amino acids. V was pared by 5 bases and J by 1 base, with 15 bases between. The rearrangement links TRBV11-1 to TRBJ2-7; tentatively, D is TRBD1 (5 bases). Sequenced sample: peripheral blood. The receptor comes from a middle-aged man with COVID-19, enrolled during active disease. CDR3 protein: CASSLGQAVSYEQYF. In DNA form, the CDR3 reads TGTGCCAGCAGCCTCGGACAAGCTGTTTCCTACGAGCAGTACTTC.